This is a list of T cell receptor beta chains from one sample in a study of blood T cells in healthy people across ages. One entry per CDR3 protein, called by TCRdb with MiXCR from the 5' RACE reads. The profile shows 650,000 to 800,000 distinct CDR3 sequences, around 45% of them singletons. Sequenced material: blood. The origin of the receptors is a man aged 60-69 years in good health. CDR3s include the opening cysteine and the closing phenylalanine or tryptophan. The order of the fields is CDR3 protein, J gene, V gene, CDR3 length.

CDR3aa: CASSRGQALNEQFF
j_gene: TRBJ2-1
v_gene: TRBV4-2
len: 14

CDR3aa: CASSTKRGGWYNEQFF
j_gene: TRBJ2-1
v_gene: TRBV28
len: 16

CDR3aa: CASNLGLARGTDTQYF
j_gene: TRBJ2-3
v_gene: TRBV6-2/TRBV6-3
len: 16

CDR3aa: CSAREGQRGSYEQYF
j_gene: TRBJ2-7
v_gene: TRBV20-1
len: 15

CDR3aa: CANSQAYEQYF
j_gene: NA
v_gene: TRBV3-1
len: 11

CDR3aa: CASSLGLLAWETQYF
j_gene: NA
v_gene: TRBV11-2
len: 15

CDR3aa: CASSQPITGSYGYTF
j_gene: TRBJ1-2
v_gene: TRBV3-1
len: 15

CDR3aa: CASSAVGRETQYF
j_gene: TRBJ2-5
v_gene: TRBV2
len: 13

CDR3aa: CSARVGGGLADTQYF
j_gene: TRBJ2-3
v_gene: TRBV20-1
len: 15

CDR3aa: CASSYPQAGGLSYNEQFF
j_gene: TRBJ2-1
v_gene: TRBV6-2/TRBV6-3
len: 18

CDR3aa: CSARDQRAGIYEQYF
j_gene: TRBJ2-7
v_gene: TRBV20-1
len: 15

CDR3aa: CSVLDQNTGELFF
j_gene: TRBJ2-2
v_gene: TRBV29-1
len: 13

CDR3aa: CASSAQGGQGEQFF
j_gene: TRBJ2-1
v_gene: TRBV7-2
len: 14

CDR3aa: CAISGGRPLYEQYF
j_gene: TRBJ2-7
v_gene: TRBV10-3
len: 14

CDR3aa: CASSQFRFDGYTF
j_gene: TRBJ1-2
v_gene: TRBV16
len: 13

CDR3aa: CASRKGGGNIQYF
j_gene: TRBJ2-4
v_gene: TRBV28
len: 13

CDR3aa: CASARQTYNEQFF
j_gene: TRBJ2-1
v_gene: TRBV7-2
len: 13

CDR3aa: CASSYAAGGDNEQYF
j_gene: TRBJ2-7
v_gene: TRBV6-6
len: 15

CDR3aa: CATSERDHQETQYF
j_gene: TRBJ2-5
v_gene: TRBV24-1
len: 14

CDR3aa: CASSLSRPGGTSNTGELFF
j_gene: TRBJ2-2
v_gene: TRBV5-1
len: 19

CDR3aa: CASSLTTAGYGPTSGANVLTF
j_gene: TRBJ2-6
v_gene: TRBV5-1
len: 21

CDR3aa: CASSLRDRGPTGYTF
j_gene: TRBJ1-2
v_gene: TRBV12-3/TRBV12-4
len: 15

CDR3aa: CASSFGEDEKLFF
j_gene: TRBJ1-4
v_gene: TRBV5-6
len: 13

CDR3aa: CASSVEDRPYYGYTF
j_gene: TRBJ1-2
v_gene: TRBV9
len: 15

CDR3aa: CASSRMDYGYTF
j_gene: TRBJ1-2
v_gene: TRBV6-1
len: 12

CDR3aa: CASSPGTTENIQYF
j_gene: TRBJ2-4
v_gene: TRBV6-2/TRBV6-3
len: 14

CDR3aa: CATSRAGFDEQYF
j_gene: TRBJ2-7
v_gene: TRBV15
len: 13